A selection of T cell receptor beta chains follows, all from one sample in a study of shared clonotypes between healthy human individuals. Clones were read by immunoSEQ multiplex PCR, and TCRdb kept only the in-frame ones, dropping some. The profile covers about 1.9 million clones, with approximately 92% appearing a single time and around 1.8% taken by the ten largest. Sequences were obtained from naive CD8+ T cells from PBMCs. Every receptor here comes from a man aged 18 to 30 in good health. Some clones in this sample may be carry-over from other donors' samples. CDR3s include the opening cysteine and the closing phenylalanine or tryptophan. Each record gives: D gene, clone size, J gene, V gene, CDR3 protein, CDR3 DNA. A D gene is named only where the DNA matches it firmly. Clone sizes are given selectively: once, few, many, or a class where the clone is expanded.

d_call: .; clone_size: .; j_call: TRBJ2-7; v_call: TRBV19; cdr3_aa: CASSTRTVSYEQYF; cdr3_nt: TGTGCCAGTAGTACCCGGACGGTCTCCTACGAGCAGTACTTC
d_call: .; clone_size: .; j_call: TRBJ2-1; v_call: TRBV29-1; cdr3_aa: CSLHTALSYNEQFF; cdr3_nt: TGCAGCCTACATACTGCCCTCTCCTACAATGAGCAGTTCTTC
d_call: TRBD1; clone_size: .; j_call: TRBJ1-2; v_call: TRBV28; cdr3_aa: CASSTTGFNYGYTF; cdr3_nt: TGTGCCAGCAGTACGACAGGGTTTAACTATGGCTACACCTTC
d_call: .; clone_size: .; j_call: TRBJ1-1; v_call: TRBV7-8; cdr3_aa: CASSLARGGREAFF; cdr3_nt: TGTGCCAGCAGCTTAGCGCGCGGGGGACGTGAAGCTTTCTTT
d_call: .; clone_size: .; j_call: TRBJ2-7; v_call: TRBV4-1; cdr3_aa: CASSQGPKGASYEQYF; cdr3_nt: TGCGCCAGCAGCCAAGGGCCCAAGGGTGCTTCCTACGAGCAGTACTTC
d_call: TRBD1; clone_size: .; j_call: TRBJ2-1; v_call: TRBV29-1; cdr3_aa: CSAEGARTNNEQFF; cdr3_nt: TGCAGCGCCGAGGGGGCCAGGACCAACAATGAGCAGTTCTTC
d_call: TRBD2; clone_size: once; j_call: TRBJ2-2; v_call: TRBV9; cdr3_aa: CASSRTSGRVGELFF; cdr3_nt: TGTGCCAGCAGCCGCACTAGCGGGAGGGTCGGGGAGCTGTTTTTT
d_call: .; clone_size: .; j_call: TRBJ1-1; v_call: TRBV29-1; cdr3_aa: CSAETENTEAFF; cdr3_nt: TGCAGCGCCGAGACGGAGAACACTGAAGCTTTCTTT
d_call: .; clone_size: .; j_call: TRBJ2-1; v_call: TRBV29-1; cdr3_aa: CSVEAPYLGEQFF; cdr3_nt: TGCAGCGTTGAAGCCCCTTATCTCGGAGAGCAGTTCTTC
d_call: .; clone_size: .; j_call: TRBJ2-3; v_call: TRBV5-6; cdr3_aa: CASSPGLDTQYF; cdr3_nt: TGTGCCAGCAGCCCGGGACTAGATACGCAGTATTTT
d_call: .; clone_size: .; j_call: TRBJ1-3; v_call: TRBV5-6; cdr3_aa: CASSHGGTIYF; cdr3_nt: TGTGCCAGTTCCCACGGGGGCACCATATATTTT
d_call: TRBD2; clone_size: .; j_call: TRBJ2-7; v_call: TRBV13; cdr3_aa: CASSGGTSGNSYEQYF; cdr3_nt: TGTGCCAGCAGCGGGGGGACTAGCGGGAACTCCTACGAGCAGTACTTC
d_call: TRBD2; clone_size: .; j_call: TRBJ2-3; v_call: TRBV29-1; cdr3_aa: CTAGATDTQYF; cdr3_nt: TGCACAGCGGGAGCAACAGATACGCAGTATTTT
d_call: .; clone_size: once; j_call: TRBJ1-1; v_call: TRBV25-1; cdr3_aa: CASRGNTEAFF; cdr3_nt: TGTGCCAGCAGGGGTAACACTGAAGCTTTCTTT
d_call: TRBD1; clone_size: .; j_call: TRBJ2-2; v_call: TRBV7-9; cdr3_aa: CASSTRQGLASNTGELFF; cdr3_nt: TGTGCCAGCAGCACCCGACAGGGTCTAGCCTCGAACACCGGGGAGCTGTTTTTT
d_call: .; clone_size: .; j_call: TRBJ2-2; v_call: TRBV7-9; cdr3_aa: CASSPLAGELFF; cdr3_nt: TGTGCCAGCTCCCCCCTGGCCGGGGAGCTGTTTTTT
d_call: TRBD1; clone_size: .; j_call: TRBJ2-1; v_call: TRBV30; cdr3_aa: CARTGTDYNEQFF; cdr3_nt: TGTGCGAGGACCGGGACAGACTACAATGAGCAGTTCTTC
d_call: TRBD2; clone_size: .; j_call: TRBJ2-1; v_call: TRBV7-6; cdr3_aa: CASSLRTSGSDEQFF; cdr3_nt: TGTGCCAGCAGCTTAAGGACTAGCGGGAGCGATGAGCAGTTCTTC
d_call: TRBD2; clone_size: once; j_call: TRBJ2-1; v_call: TRBV7-3; cdr3_aa: CASRPVAGGSNEQFF; cdr3_nt: TGTGCCAGCAGGCCTGTAGCGGGAGGTTCCAATGAGCAGTTCTTC
d_call: TRBD1; clone_size: .; j_call: TRBJ2-7; v_call: TRBV7-6; cdr3_aa: CASSLFAETGDRSEQYF; cdr3_nt: TGTGCCAGCAGCTTATTCGCCGAGACAGGGGATAGATCCGAGCAGTACTTC
d_call: .; clone_size: .; j_call: TRBJ2-7; v_call: TRBV11-2; cdr3_aa: CASSLGFGPSSYEQYF; cdr3_nt: TGTGCCAGCAGCTTAGGATTCGGACCAAGCTCCTACGAGCAGTACTTC
d_call: .; clone_size: .; j_call: TRBJ1-2; v_call: TRBV5-8; cdr3_aa: CASSRLYGYTF; cdr3_nt: TGTGCCAGCAGCAGACTCTATGGCTACACCTTC
d_call: TRBD2; clone_size: .; j_call: TRBJ2-1; v_call: TRBV4-1; cdr3_aa: CASSQPPRTSSYNEQFF; cdr3_nt: TGCGCCAGCAGCCAACCACCGCGGACTAGCAGTTACAATGAGCAGTTCTTC
d_call: .; clone_size: .; j_call: TRBJ2-2; v_call: TRBV27; cdr3_aa: CASRNRQAGELFF; cdr3_nt: TGTGCCAGCAGAAATCGGCAGGCCGGGGAGCTGTTTTTT
d_call: .; clone_size: .; j_call: TRBJ1-1; v_call: TRBV5-6; cdr3_aa: CASTGGTTGTEAFF; cdr3_nt: TGTGCCAGCACCGGTGGGACAACGGGGACTGAAGCTTTCTTT
d_call: .; clone_size: .; j_call: TRBJ2-3; v_call: TRBV9; cdr3_aa: CASSPGEFGTDTQYF; cdr3_nt: TGTGCCAGCAGCCCGGGGGAGTTCGGTACAGATACGCAGTATTTT
d_call: TRBD2; clone_size: .; j_call: TRBJ2-2; v_call: TRBV9; cdr3_aa: CASSIGTSGTSTGELFF; cdr3_nt: TGTGCCAGCAGCATCGGGACTAGCGGGACCTCGACCGGGGAGCTGTTTTTT
d_call: TRBD2; clone_size: .; j_call: TRBJ2-1; v_call: TRBV30; cdr3_aa: CAWSVAASGLYNEQFF; cdr3_nt: TGTGCCTGGAGTGTAGCGGCTAGCGGGCTCTACAATGAGCAGTTCTTC
d_call: .; clone_size: .; j_call: TRBJ2-4; v_call: TRBV7-6; cdr3_aa: CASSPSQGTQNIQYF; cdr3_nt: TGTGCCAGCAGCCCATCCCAGGGAACCCAAAACATTCAGTACTTC
d_call: TRBD2; clone_size: .; j_call: TRBJ2-3; v_call: TRBV5-4; cdr3_aa: CASSLATAGLTDTQYF; cdr3_nt: TGTGCCAGCAGCTTGGCCACAGCGGGACTCACAGATACGCAGTATTTT
d_call: .; clone_size: .; j_call: TRBJ2-2; v_call: TRBV9; cdr3_aa: CASSVAGGELFF; cdr3_nt: TGTGCCAGCAGCGTAGCAGGCGGGGAGCTGTTTTTT
d_call: .; clone_size: .; j_call: TRBJ1-2; v_call: TRBV11-2; cdr3_aa: CASSHRGGRDDGYTF; cdr3_nt: TGTGCCAGCAGCCACCGGGGGGGCCGGGACGATGGCTACACCTTC
d_call: .; clone_size: once; j_call: TRBJ1-1; v_call: TRBV28; cdr3_aa: CASSLGEHTEAFF; cdr3_nt: TGTGCCAGCAGTTTAGGGGAACACACTGAAGCTTTCTTT
d_call: TRBD1; clone_size: .; j_call: TRBJ2-7; v_call: TRBV5-1; cdr3_aa: CASTAPGGEQYF; cdr3_nt: TGCGCCAGCACCGCCCCAGGGGGCGAGCAGTACTTC
d_call: TRBD1; clone_size: .; j_call: TRBJ2-5; v_call: TRBV15; cdr3_aa: CATSNPGQGLVETQYF; cdr3_nt: TGTGCCACCAGCAATCCGGGACAGGGTCTCGTGGAGACCCAGTACTTC
d_call: TRBD1; clone_size: once; j_call: TRBJ2-1; v_call: TRBV7-9; cdr3_aa: CASSFPGQLRDEQFF; cdr3_nt: TGTGCCAGCAGCTTCCCGGGACAGCTCCGGGATGAGCAGTTCTTC
d_call: .; clone_size: .; j_call: TRBJ1-5; v_call: TRBV28; cdr3_aa: CASSVNAGSQPQHF; cdr3_nt: TGTGCCAGCAGCGTGAATGCAGGGTCCCAGCCCCAGCATTTT
d_call: TRBD2; clone_size: once; j_call: TRBJ2-7; v_call: TRBV2; cdr3_aa: CASSDYGLAGGFPEQYF; cdr3_nt: TGTGCCAGCAGTGATTACGGACTAGCGGGAGGCTTCCCCGAGCAGTACTTC
d_call: .; clone_size: .; j_call: TRBJ2-7; v_call: TRBV5-1; cdr3_aa: CASSEGYEQYF; cdr3_nt: TGCGCCAGCAGCGAGGGCTACGAGCAGTACTTC
d_call: TRBD2; clone_size: .; j_call: TRBJ2-7; v_call: TRBV5-1; cdr3_aa: CASSLSQRGRAGSYEQYF; cdr3_nt: TGCGCCAGCAGCTTGAGCCAAAGGGGTCGAGCGGGAAGCTACGAGCAGTACTTC
d_call: TRBD2; clone_size: .; j_call: TRBJ2-7; v_call: TRBV27; cdr3_aa: CASSLSAGGSSYEQYF; cdr3_nt: TGTGCCAGCAGTTTATCGGCGGGCGGGAGCTCCTACGAGCAGTACTTC
d_call: .; clone_size: .; j_call: TRBJ2-7; v_call: TRBV27; cdr3_aa: CASSPTPVYEQYF; cdr3_nt: TGTGCCAGCAGTCCCACCCCAGTCTACGAGCAGTACTTC
d_call: .; clone_size: .; j_call: TRBJ2-3; v_call: TRBV27; cdr3_aa: CASSAVGSTDTQYF; cdr3_nt: TGTGCCAGCAGTGCAGTTGGGAGCACAGATACGCAGTATTTT
d_call: TRBD2; clone_size: .; j_call: TRBJ2-3; v_call: TRBV9; cdr3_aa: CASSVRAGGGTDTQYF; cdr3_nt: TGTGCCAGCAGCGTACGAGCGGGAGGAGGCACAGATACGCAGTATTTT
d_call: TRBD1; clone_size: .; j_call: TRBJ2-3; v_call: TRBV5-6; cdr3_aa: CASSSDRGDTQYF; cdr3_nt: TGTGCCAGCAGCTCAGACAGGGGAGATACGCAGTATTTT
d_call: TRBD2; clone_size: .; j_call: TRBJ2-7; v_call: TRBV28; cdr3_aa: CASSLAGESHEQYF; cdr3_nt: TGTGCCAGCAGTTTAGCGGGAGAAAGCCACGAGCAGTACTTC
d_call: TRBD1; clone_size: .; j_call: TRBJ2-7; v_call: TRBV28; cdr3_aa: CASSPGQGIQQYF; cdr3_nt: TGTGCCAGCAGTCCCGGACAGGGAATTCAGCAGTACTTC
d_call: TRBD1; clone_size: .; j_call: TRBJ1-3; v_call: TRBV6-1; cdr3_aa: CASSEPRQGAIAGNTIYF; cdr3_nt: TGTGCCAGCAGTGAACCGAGACAGGGGGCAATAGCTGGAAACACCATATATTTT
d_call: TRBD1; clone_size: .; j_call: TRBJ1-2; v_call: TRBV27; cdr3_aa: CACKTNQGALGYTF; cdr3_nt: TGTGCCTGCAAAACAAACCAGGGGGCGCTTGGCTACACCTTC
d_call: .; clone_size: once; j_call: TRBJ2-5; v_call: TRBV19; cdr3_aa: CASSISISGETQYF; cdr3_nt: TGTGCCAGTAGTATAAGTATCTCGGGGGAGACCCAGTACTTC
d_call: .; clone_size: .; j_call: TRBJ2-2; v_call: TRBV9; cdr3_aa: CASSVAPRDIRPPGELFF; cdr3_nt: TGTGCCAGCAGCGTAGCGCCCCGGGACATCCGTCCCCCCGGGGAGCTGTTTTTT
d_call: TRBD1; clone_size: .; j_call: TRBJ2-7; v_call: TRBV7-8; cdr3_aa: CASSSSGQKHAEQYF; cdr3_nt: TGTGCCAGCAGCTCGTCGGGACAGAAACATGCAGAGCAGTACTTC
d_call: .; clone_size: .; j_call: TRBJ1-1; v_call: TRBV11-2; cdr3_aa: CASSSHPGTMNTEAFF; cdr3_nt: TGTGCCAGCAGCTCCCACCCGGGGACGATGAACACTGAAGCTTTCTTT
d_call: .; clone_size: .; j_call: TRBJ2-7; v_call: TRBV7-9; cdr3_aa: CASSLGPPEQYF; cdr3_nt: TGTGCCAGCAGCTTGGGCCCCCCCGAGCAGTACTTC